These 5 T cell receptor beta chains came from one sample sequenced in a study of CD8 T cells in ankylosing spondylitis. Each CDR3 protein gets one entry after TCRdb re-called the 5' RACE reads with MiXCR. The data hold about 840,000 distinct CDR3 sequences, with 12% observed a single time. General study results and limits: In ankylosing spondylitis blood, a motif of 7 to 9 highly homologous TCR beta variants appeared characteristic.

Their cognate antigens are unknown. The sequenced sample was blood, either unsorted or a sorted T cell fraction (not recorded which). The receptors originated from a male donor with ankylosing spondylitis.

The sample holds a few counts of this clonotype. The chain has TRBV7-8 and TRBJ2-2, with D perhaps TRBD2 (5 bases). This CDR3 contains 16 residues. The germline V gene has CDR1 SGHVS and CDR2 FQNEAQ. The V end was cut by 4 bases, the J end by 4 bases, with 16 bases between. CDR3 DNA sequence: TGTGCCAGCAGCTCCACCCGATCGGGGATCACCGGGGAGCTGTTTTTT. Translation gives CASSSTRSGITGELFF.

This clonotype was counted a few times. The chain combines TRBV5-1 with TRBJ2-1; D remains unclear. The CDR3 totals 14 residues. The V gene lost 7 bases and the J gene lost 1 base, with 12 bases spanning the gap. CDR1 SGHRS and CDR2 YFSETQ come from the germline V gene. The CDR3 DNA sequence: TGCGCCAGCTACTCAGGCTCTTCCTACAATGAGCAGTTCTTC. Its translation: CASYSGSSYNEQFF. Full variable domain (rest looked up from reference TRBV5-1 and TRBJ2-1): KAGVTQTPRYLIKTRGQQVTLSCSPISGHRSVSWYQQTPGQGLQFLFEYFSETQRNKGNFPGRFSGRQFSNSRSEMNVSTLELGDSALYLCASYSGSSYNEQFFGPGTRLTVL.

This clonotype was seen at least ten times. The chain links TRBV20-1 to TRBJ2-3, with TRBD1 matching 9 bases. Losses at the gene ends were 5 bases for V and 5 bases for J; bases not matched to a gene: 8. The CDR3 extends over 14 amino acids. The V gene's germline CDR1 is DFQATT and CDR2 SNEGSKA (reference sequence). This CDR3 reads CSASDRGSEDTQYF. CDR3 coding DNA: TGCAGTGCTTCAGACAGGGGGTCTGAAGATACGCAGTATTTT.

This clonotype was counted a few times. V is TRBV7-3 and J is TRBJ2-1; 7 bases align to TRBD2. Germline V gene sequence: CDR1 SGHTA, CDR2 FQGTGA. This CDR3 has 13 residues. The trim removed 5 bases at V and 9 bases at J, leaving 7 bases unmatched. CDR3 residues: CASSPGTMREQFF. CDR3 DNA sequence: TGTGCCAGCAGCCCGGGGACTATGCGTGAGCAGTTCTTC.

This clonotype has just a few counts. The V call is TRBV2, the J call TRBJ1-1, with D hard to call. Germline CDR1 reads SNHLY; CDR2 reads FYNNEI. V was trimmed by 4 bases and J by 3 bases, leaving 9 bases between them. CDR3 size: 13 residues. Written as DNA, the CDR3 is TGTGCCAGCAGTGCCCCCCTGGACACTGAAGCTTTCTTT. As protein: CASSAPLDTEAFF.